What follows describes a single TCR beta chain. Its antigen is unknown. Next came a second PCR, run for roughly 7 to 12 cycles, which used a sample-barcoded 5' primer along with a J-beta primer mix. Sequencing yielded, for each sample, at least 3 million paired-end reads carrying CDR3. TCRdb redid the calling of the 5' RACE reads with MiXCR, one entry per CDR3 protein. Counted here are about 780,000 distinct CDR3 sequences, more than 35% occurring once; the ten biggest clones make up 15% to 20%. CDR1 is SGHTA, CDR2 FQGNSA, per germline. CDR3 length: 13 residues. V gave up 2 bases and J gave up 3 bases, with 5 bases separating them. The record originates from a study of blood T cells in healthy people across ages. General study points: The study lacked donor CMV status, which possibly confounded expanded clonotype changes.

Sequences were obtained from blood. The TCR was taken from a man at least 80 years old in good health. V gene TRBV7-2 combines with J gene TRBJ1-5, with D hard to call. DNA for the CDR3: TGTGCCAGCAGCTTAAGGACCAATCAGCCCCAGCATTTT. Translated, it gives CASSLRTNQPQHF.